The subject of this entry is one T cell receptor beta chain. This entry belongs to a study of T-cell memory formation after mild COVID-19. The junction had 10 bases not matched to a gene; V was cut back by 5 bases and J by 7 bases. Germline assignment: CDR1 SGHTA and CDR2 FQGNSA. The CDR3 contains 15 residues. TCRdb reanalysed the 5' RACE reads using MiXCR and keeps one entry per CDR3 protein. The sample includes roughly 150,000 distinct CDR3 sequences, 10% to 15% seen only once; the top ten take approximately 3.4%. This clonotype was obtained from a man between 18 and 35 years old who had mild COVID-19 (a few samples of this study predate the infection). Cell type and time point are not known. The V call is TRBV7-2, the J call TRBJ2-1; TRBD1 agrees at 8 bases. The source material was PBMCs or a T cell subset sorted from them (not recorded which). The CDR3 sequence is CASSRDRGLWNEQFF. CDR3 nucleotide sequence: TGTGCCAGCAGCCGCGACAGGGGTCTGTGGAATGAGCAGTTCTTC.